This TCR beta chain is from a study of relationships among human T cell subsets. TCR alpha and beta CDR3s were amplified from mRNA by semiquantitative ARM-PCR. Tagged nested gene-specific primers were used first, then communal superprimers amplified exponentially. MiXCR was run by TCRdb on the multiplex PCR reads, yielding one entry per CDR3 protein. The sample holds thousands of distinct CDR3 sequences, roughly 54% seen once. The CD45RA-negative fraction was bead-selected with anti-CD45RO to obtain memory T cells. Notes on the study in general: Clones with over 100 reads held over 60% of CD8+ cytotoxic sequences. V, D, J usage, CDR3 length and N-additions were similar across seven subsets.

Turning to this clonotype: Its antigen is not identified.

This TCR came from a man in his forties in good health. Sequencing used memory T cells sorted from blood.

This CDR3 is CASSLTPGDQNSPLHF. In DNA, the CDR3 is TGTGCCAGCAGCTTGACCCCAGGGGACCAGAATTCACCCCTCCACTTT. The chain combines TRBV5-6 with TRBJ1-6, with D possibly matching TRBD1 (6 bases). Trimming shortened V by 1 base and J by 7 bases, and 15 bases separated the two germline ends. CDR3 length: 16 amino acids. Germline V lookup: CDR1 SGHDT, CDR2 YYEEEE.